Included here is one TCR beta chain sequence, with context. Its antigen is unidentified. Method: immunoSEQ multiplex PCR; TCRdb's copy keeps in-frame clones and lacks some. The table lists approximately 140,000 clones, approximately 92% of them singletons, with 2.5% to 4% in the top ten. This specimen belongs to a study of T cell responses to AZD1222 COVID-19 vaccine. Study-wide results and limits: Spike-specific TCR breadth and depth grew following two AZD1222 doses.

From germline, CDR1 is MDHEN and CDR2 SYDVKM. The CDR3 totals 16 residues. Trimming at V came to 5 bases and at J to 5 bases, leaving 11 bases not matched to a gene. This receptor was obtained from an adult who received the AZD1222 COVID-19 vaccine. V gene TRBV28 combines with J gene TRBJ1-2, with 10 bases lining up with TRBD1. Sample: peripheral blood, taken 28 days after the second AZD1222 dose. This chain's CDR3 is CASSPEGQGVSYGYTF. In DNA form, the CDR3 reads TGTGCCAGCAGTCCTGAAGGACAGGGGGTCTCTTATGGCTACACCTTC.